The rows below give T cell receptor beta chains drawn from one sample of a study of blood T cells in healthy people across ages. MiXCR was run by TCRdb on the 5' RACE reads, yielding one entry per CDR3 protein. The sample carries nearly 1 million distinct CDR3 sequences, roughly 51% recorded once. Sequences were obtained from blood. Receptors originate from a woman aged 55-75 years in good health. Each CDR3 is given with its conserved first and last residue. D genes are given only for firm matches. Clone size is shown for a subset of rows, as once, few, many or a class of expanded clone.

D	V	size	J	DNA	CDR3
-	TRBV18	-	TRBJ2-7	TGTGCCAGCTCCCATACTAGCACGGATACCTACGAGCAGTACTTC	CASSHTSTDTYEQYF
TRBD2	TRBV28	-	TRBJ2-4	TGTGCCAGCAGTAGGCTAGCGGGAGGGTCCAAAAACATTCAGTACTTC	CASSRLAGGSKNIQYF
TRBD1	TRBV28	-	TRBJ1-2	TGTGCCAGCAGTTTAGGTCTGGGACAGACCTATGGCTACACCTTC	CASSLGLGQTYGYTF
-	TRBV4-2	-	TRBJ2-3	TGTGCCAGCAGCCAAGATAGTACCATCCCCACAGATACGCAGTATTTT	CASSQDSTIPTDTQYF
TRBD1	TRBV10-3	-	TRBJ2-7	TGTGCCATCAGTGAGGCCAGGGGGCGAGAGGCCCAGTACTTC	CAISEARGREAQYF
-	TRBV7-9	few	TRBJ1-5	TGTGCCAGCAGTGGGGTCAATAGCAATCAGCCCCAGCATTTT	CASSGVNSNQPQHF
-	TRBV6-2/TRBV6-3	many	TRBJ2-7	TGTGCCAGCAGTTACATGACCTACGAGCAGTACTTC	CASSYMTYEQYF
TRBD1	TRBV15	-	TRBJ2-1	TGTGCCACCAGCTCCCGACAGGGGGCCCACAATGAGCAGTTCTTC	CATSSRQGAHNEQFF
TRBD2	TRBV4-3	-	TRBJ2-7	TGCGCCAGCAGCCAAGGAAGGACTAGCGGGAGCTCGGGGTACGAGCAGTACTTC	CASSQGRTSGSSGYEQYF
-	TRBV7-2	many	TRBJ2-2	TGTGCCAGCAGCTTTTCAGGACACACCGGGGAGCTGTTTTTT	CASSFSGHTGELFF
-	TRBV24-1	few	TRBJ1-2	TGTGCCACCAGTGATTCAGGGTCAGGCTCAACCGGCTACACCTTC	CATSDSGSGSTGYTF
TRBD2	TRBV3-1	once	TRBJ2-7	TGTGCCAGCAGCCAAGACGGGGGGAGTAGTACCGACGAGCAGTACTTC	CASSQDGGSSTDEQYF
TRBD2	TRBV28	few	TRBJ2-1	TGTGCCAGCAGCCCCAGACTAGCGGGAGTTTTCCTGGGTGAGCAGTTCTTC	CASSPRLAGVFLGEQFF
TRBD1	TRBV12-3/TRBV12-4	few	TRBJ1-6	TGTGCCAGCAGACCCGGGACAGCTAATTCACCCCTCCACTTT	CASRPGTANSPLHF
TRBD1	TRBV27	-	TRBJ1-2	TGTGCCAGCAGTCCCGACAGGGGGAGAGCTAACTATGGCTACACCTTC	CASSPDRGRANYGYTF
-	TRBV30	-	TRBJ2-5	TGTGCCTGGAGTGTACCGATCGGAGAGACCCAGTACTTC	CAWSVPIGETQYF
-	TRBV6-6	few	TRBJ1-2	TGTGCCAGCAGGGAGCAGGGTGGCGGCTACACCTTC	CASREQGGGYTF
-	TRBV24-1	few	TRBJ2-5	TGTGCCACCAGTGATGGAGGGCTAAAGGGAGAGACCCAGTACTTC	CATSDGGLKGETQYF
-	TRBV12-3/TRBV12-4	-	TRBJ2-5	TGTGCCAGCAGTTTCCGGACAGACACTGCGGAGCAGTACTTC	CASSFRTDTAEQYF
-	TRBV29-1	-	TRBJ2-1	TGCAGCGTTGGGTTTTGGGGCCGGGATGAGCAGTTCTTC	CSVGFWGRDEQFF
-	TRBV4-1	-	TRBJ2-7	TGCGCCAGCAGCCAACCCCGGGGAGCCGGGTTTCGCGAGCAGTACTTC	CASSQPRGAGFREQYF
TRBD1	TRBV4-2	few	TRBJ2-7	TGTGCCAGCAGCCAAGTCCTGGACAGGGTCTACGAGCAGTACTTC	CASSQVLDRVYEQYF
-	TRBV12-3/TRBV12-4	-	TRBJ1-6	TGTGCCAGCAGCGGGGGGTACTATAATTCACCCCTCCACTTT	CASSGGYYNSPLHF
TRBD2	TRBV28	few	TRBJ2-1	TGTGCCAGCAGTACCGGACTAGCGGTCAATGAGCAGTTCTTC	CASSTGLAVNEQFF
-	TRBV12-5	-	TRBJ2-1	TGTGCTAGTGGTACTAGTGGGGCCTACAATGAGCAGTTCTTC	CASGTSGAYNEQFF
TRBD2	TRBV28	-	TRBJ2-3	TGTGCCAGTACTAGCGGAACAGATACGCAGTATTTT	CASTSGTDTQYF
TRBD1	TRBV4-2	-	TRBJ1-2	TGTGCCAGCAGCCAAGAAATGGGGACAGGGAGGGGTGGCTACACCTTC	CASSQEMGTGRGGYTF
TRBD2	TRBV2	-	TRBJ2-5	TGTGCCACCGGGACTAGCGGGACTGGTCAAGAGACCCAGTACTTC	CATGTSGTGQETQYF
-	TRBV20-1	-	TRBJ2-1	TGCAGTGCTATCCCAGGGTGGGACAATGAGCAGTTCTTC	CSAIPGWDNEQFF
-	TRBV7-2	-	TRBJ1-1	TGTGCCAGCAGCCAGGGTCGGCAGAACACTGAAGCTTTCTTT	CASSQGRQNTEAFF
TRBD2	TRBV15	many	TRBJ2-1	TGTGCCACCAGCAGAGGCATTAGCGGGAGGGCCTCCGACAATGAGCAGTTCTTC	CATSRGISGRASDNEQFF
-	TRBV5-1	-	TRBJ2-1	TGCGCCAGCAGCCCTACAGCGGGCAGCTCCTACAATGAGCAGTTCTTC	CASSPTAGSSYNEQFF
TRBD2	TRBV5-6	-	TRBJ2-4	TGTGCCAGCAGCCATCGGGAGGGCCTAGCCAAAAACATTCAGTACTTC	CASSHREGLAKNIQYF
TRBD2	TRBV5-5	few	TRBJ2-1	TGTGCCAGCAGCCTGGCGGGGGGCTCAGGCTATGAGCAGTTCTTC	CASSLAGGSGYEQFF
TRBD2	TRBV27	-	TRBJ2-5	TGTGCCATCCTTGGGGGGGACCGCACACGAAAAAACGGGGGAGAGACCCAGTACTTC	CAILGGDRTRKNGGETQYF
-	TRBV27	few	TRBJ2-3	TGTGCCAGCAGTTTAAATAGGGGGGATACGCAGTATTTT	CASSLNRGDTQYF
-	TRBV12-3/TRBV12-4	-	TRBJ2-1	TGTGCCAGCAGTTCCACTAGAGAGCAGTTCTTC	CASSSTREQFF
-	TRBV6-5	few	TRBJ1-2	TGTGCCAGCAGTTACTCGAAGAGGTCCGGAGGTTATGGCTACACCTTC	CASSYSKRSGGYGYTF
-	TRBV21-1	-	TRBJ2-7	TGTGCCAGCTTAATACCGGGACAGGGTATGTACGAGCAGTACTTC	CASLIPGQGMYEQYF
TRBD1	TRBV28	few	TRBJ2-7	TGTGCCAGCAGTTCAGGGGTCGGGACAGCCTCCTACGAGCAGTACTTC	CASSSGVGTASYEQYF
-	TRBV5-6	-	TRBJ2-7	TGTGCCAGCAGCTTGGCGTCACACGAGCAGTACTTC	CASSLASHEQYF
-	TRBV6-2/TRBV6-3	-	TRBJ2-7	TGTGCCAGCAGCCGCGATAAGGGCGAGCAGTACTTC	CASSRDKGEQYF
-	TRBV28	-	TRBJ2-7	TGTGCCAGCAGTTTAAGAAATGACAGGCTGGGGACCTACGAGCAGTACTTC	CASSLRNDRLGTYEQYF
-	TRBV24-1	-	TRBJ2-3	TGTGCCACCAGTGGTCCACGCCGGGACGCGGGACCAGATACGCAGTATTTT	CATSGPRRDAGPDTQYF
-	TRBV6-5	-	TRBJ2-1	TGTGCCAGCAGTACGGGACTGGGGGCCTACAATGAGCAGTTCTTC	CASSTGLGAYNEQFF
-	TRBV28	-	TRBJ2-7	TGTGCCAGCAGTTTAAGCGAATCGGGACCCCGACCCTACGAGCAGTACTTC	CASSLSESGPRPYEQYF
-	TRBV7-2	-	TRBJ2-5	TGTGCCAGTAGGAAACAGGGAGGGGAAGGCCAAGAGACCCAGTACTTC	CASRKQGGEGQETQYF
-	TRBV28	-	TRBJ2-7	TGTGCCAGCAGCCAGGGACACGATTCCTACGAGCAGTACTTC	CASSQGHDSYEQYF
TRBD1	TRBV25-1	-	TRBJ1-2	TGTGCCAGCAGGACAGGGGGCGATAACTATGGCTACACCTTC	CASRTGGDNYGYTF